The 23 T cell receptor beta chains below were found in one sample sequenced in a study of response to subunit inactivated influenza vaccine. Using its own MiXCR run on the RT-PCR reads, TCRdb lists one record per CDR3 protein. Seen here are around 850,000 distinct CDR3 sequences, under 20% observed once, and the top ten hold under 13%. This specimen was PBMCs from blood, taken more than 4 days after vaccination. These receptor sequences come from a man aged 50-59 years who received an inactivated influenza vaccine.

The chain links TRBV6-2 or TRBV6-3 to TRBJ2-1, with 9 bases identical to TRBD2. V shed 6 bases and J 9 bases; nucleotides not matched to a gene: 15. The CDR3 is 16 residues long. The germline V gene has CDR1 MNHEY and CDR2 SVGEGT. The CDR3 bases are TGTGCCAGCAGAGATGGGCGGGGGGGCCCAGGTGGTGAGCAGTTCTTC. Translating gives CASRDGRGGPGGEQFF.

The J gene is TRBJ2-3, the V gene TRBV28, with D possibly being TRBD1 (5 bases). The germline V gene has CDR1 MDHEN and CDR2 SYDVKM. CDR3 length: 14 amino acids. Between the trimmed V and J ends, which lost 5 bases and 6 bases, there was a span of 15 bases. The CDR3 loop is CASSTLIGADTQYF. CDR3 sequence (DNA): TGTGCCAGCAGTACCCTGATTGGGGCGGATACGCAGTATTTT.

This clonotype was observed a handful of times. V usage is TRBV5-1 and J usage is TRBJ1-1; D may be TRBD1 (5 bases). This CDR3 contains 16 residues. Germline V gene sequence: CDR1 SGHRS, CDR2 YFSETQ. Trimming stripped 0 bases from V and 0 bases from J, with 12 bases between. The CDR3 nucleotides are TGCGCCAGCAGCTTGGGACAGAACAACTTGAACACTGAAGCTTTCTTT. Its protein is CASSLGQNNLNTEAFF.

In this sample, this clonotype turned up many times. The J gene is TRBJ2-2, the V gene TRBV5-1; D remains unclear. The CDR3 consists of 12 residues. CDR1 SGHRS and CDR2 YFSETQ come from the germline V gene. Trimming took off 1 base at V and 7 bases at J, with 5 bases between the two ends. The CDR3 DNA reads as TGCGCCAGCAGCTTGCTTGGCGGGGAGCTGTTTTTT. Translation: CASSLLGGELFF.

This chain connects TRBV4-3 to TRBJ2-5; TRBD1 might be the D (6 bases). Germline loops: CDR1 LGHNA, CDR2 YSLEER. The CDR3 length is 14 residues. The germline V and J ends were trimmed by 0 bases and 5 bases, with 10 bases remaining between them. The CDR3 DNA reads as TGCGCCAGCAGCCAAGATCCGGACAGCGAGACCCAGTACTTC. It translates to CASSQDPDSETQYF.

This chain joins TRBV27 and TRBJ2-1, with D maybe TRBD2 (6 bases). Germline values: CDR1 MNHEY, CDR2 SMNVEV (reference sequence). Trimming left V 5 bases short and J 0 bases short, with 14 bases between. The CDR3 is 16 residues long. The CDR3 reads CASSLGTYGSYNEQFF. The CDR3, as DNA: TGTGCCAGCAGTCTAGGGACTTACGGCTCCTACAATGAGCAGTTCTTC.

This clonotype was seen a handful of times. The chain recombines TRBV20-1 with TRBJ2-7; the D is unclear. The CDR3 contains 15 residues. Germline-derived CDR1 and CDR2 are DFQATT and SNEGSKA (reference sequence). Trimming shortened V by 0 bases and J by 0 bases, and 12 bases separated the two germline ends. CDR3 coding DNA: TGCAGTGCTAGAGAAGGGCGCCACCCCTCCTACGAGCAGTACTTC. Protein sequence: CSAREGRHPSYEQYF.

The chain recombines TRBV20-1 with TRBJ2-5, with D tentatively TRBD2 (5 bases). Trimming took 3 bases from V and 0 from J, leaving 17 bases between them. The CDR3 is 16 amino acids. Per the germline V gene, CDR1 is DFQATT and CDR2 is SNEGSKA (reference sequence). DNA of the CDR3: TGCAGTGCTAGCAATTGGGGAGAGGGTCACCAAGAGACCCAGTACTTC. It codes for CSASNWGEGHQETQYF.

The chain links TRBV9 to TRBJ2-3; no clear D. This CDR3 is built from 16 residues. The germline V and J ends were trimmed by 1 base and 0 bases, with 12 bases remaining between them. Germline CDR1 and CDR2: SGDLS and YYNGEE. The CDR3, as DNA: TGTGCCAGCAGCGTAACCGTCGAAATAAGCACAGATACGCAGTATTTT. It yields the protein CASSVTVEISTDTQYF.

This clonotype was observed a few times. The genes are TRBV12-3 or TRBV12-4 and TRBJ1-6; D ambiguous. The CDR3 length is 14 residues. With 3 bases removed from V and 6 bases from J, the gap between germline ends came to 9 bases. Here the CDR3 reads CASSFGQVNSPLHF. The CDR3 DNA follows: TGTGCCAGCAGTTTCGGGCAGGTTAATTCACCCCTCCACTTT.

CDR3 sequence: CASSDSGGQETQYF. The CDR3 DNA sequence: TGTGCCAGCAGTGATAGCGGGGGACAAGAGACCCAGTACTTC. The chain employs TRBV2 and TRBJ2-5; 9 bases agree with TRBD2. The CDR3 totals 14 residues. Germline V gene data show CDR1 as SNHLY and CDR2 as FYNNEI. V trimming: 3 bases; J trimming: 2 bases; junction bases outside the gene matches: 1.

This chain joins TRBV7-2 and TRBJ2-1, with TRBD2 identical over 8 bases. Trimming cost V 1 base and J 15 bases; bases outside gene matches: 14. Looked up from germline, CDR1 is SGHTA and CDR2 is FQGNSA. The CDR3 has 15 residues. For the CDR3, the DNA is TGTGCCAGCAGCTTAGGGCGGATCAGCGGGGGTAGTATGTTCTTC. This translates into CASSLGRISGGSMFF.

This clonotype appeared once. This may come from a read error, since a much larger clone is one base off. The J gene is TRBJ2-1, the V gene TRBV6-2 or TRBV6-3; TRBD2 matches at 8 bases. This CDR3 spans 16 amino acids. With V trimmed by 2 bases and J by 8 bases, 11 bases remained unmatched. CDR1 is MNHEY and CDR2 is SVGEGT in the germline V gene. The CDR3 loop reads CASSYRSLAGNYEQFF. The CDR3 DNA reads TGTGCCAGCAGTTACCGATCCTTAGCGGGGAACTATGAGCAGTTCTTC.

V usage is TRBV15 and J usage is TRBJ2-1; 7 nucleotides line up with TRBD2. The CDR3 spans 15 residues. Germline trimming cut 1 base from V and 4 bases from J; bases unmatched to any gene: 4. CDR1 is LNHNV, CDR2 YYDKDF, per germline (reference sequence). Here the CDR3 reads CATSRGVSGYNEQFF. The CDR3 nucleotides read TGTGCCACCAGCAGAGGGGTTAGCGGGTACAATGAGCAGTTCTTC.

This clonotype was observed a few times. This chain links TRBV6-1 with TRBJ1-6; 11 bases fit TRBD1. Germline values: CDR1 MNHNS, CDR2 SASEGT. The CDR3 spans 14 residues. V dropped 6 bases and J dropped 9; count of bases not matched to a gene: 4. CDR3 nucleotides: TGTGCCAGCAGCGGGACAGGGGGAGGTTCACCCCTCCACTTT. Its protein is CASSGTGGGSPLHF.

This clonotype was detected a few times. V is TRBV24-1 and J is TRBJ2-1; TRBD1 agrees at 8 bases. The germline V gene has CDR1 KGHDR and CDR2 SFDVKD. After removal of 4 bases from V and 6 bases from J, the junction contained 10 bases not matched to a gene. The CDR3 consists of 16 residues. The CDR3 DNA reads TGTGCCACCAGTGAGCAGACAGGGGCAGCTATCAATGAGCAGTTCTTC. Amino acids: CATSEQTGAAINEQFF.

The rearrangement links TRBV29-1 to TRBJ2-4; 8 bases match TRBD2. The germline V gene encodes CDR1 SQVTM and CDR2 ANQGSEA. This CDR3 has 14 amino acids. V gave up 7 bases and J gave up 0 bases; unmatched junction bases: 5. This CDR3 is CSARGGLAKNIQYF. In nucleotides, the CDR3 is TGCAGCGCCCGGGGGGGTCTAGCCAAAAACATTCAGTACTTC.

The chain couples TRBV11-2 to TRBJ2-1; 11 nucleotides match TRBD2. The junction had 5 bases not matched to a gene; V was cut back by 4 bases and J by 9 bases. From germline, CDR1 is SGHAT and CDR2 FQNNGV. The CDR3 is made up of 14 amino acids. CDR3 sequence reads: CASSYTSGSREQFF. The CDR3 region has the DNA TGTGCCAGCAGCTACACTAGCGGGAGCCGTGAGCAGTTCTTC.

This clonotype came up many times. The chain employs TRBV7-9 and TRBJ2-1; D gene ambiguous. The germline V gene encodes CDR1 SEHNR and CDR2 FQNEAQ (reference sequence). V gave up 0 bases and J gave up 4 bases, with 10 bases separating them. The CDR3 has 15 amino acids. CDR3 loop: CASSLAIPSYNEQFF. For the CDR3, the DNA is TGTGCCAGCAGCTTAGCTATTCCCAGTTACAATGAGCAGTTCTTC.

This clonotype has a count of ten or more. The CDR3 coding sequence is TGTGCCAGCAGCCAGAACAGTCGGAATCAGCCCCAGCATTTT. This gives the protein CASSQNSRNQPQHF. This chain connects TRBV5-5 to TRBJ1-5; D call uncertain. There are 14 residues in the CDR3. From germline, CDR1 is SGHKS and CDR2 YYEKEE (reference sequence). Trimming stripped 4 bases from V and 4 bases from J, with 12 bases between.

The V call is TRBV20-1, the J call TRBJ2-5, with TRBD2 identical over 7 bases. V lost 6 bases and J lost 3; bases outside the gene matches: 13. Germline V gene lookup returns CDR1 DFQATT and CDR2 SNEGSKA (reference sequence). This CDR3 region has 15 residues. CDR3 sequence: CSAPRAGRVEETQYF. The CDR3 DNA sequence: TGCAGTGCCCCGAGGGCAGGGAGGGTGGAAGAGACCCAGTACTTC.

The V and J genes are TRBV20-1 and TRBJ1-2; D call uncertain. Trimming shortened V by 6 bases and J by 0 bases, and 17 bases separated the two germline ends. CDR3 length: 15 residues. Germline V gene data show CDR1 as DFQATT and CDR2 as SNEGSKA (reference sequence). CDR3 loop: CSAIVRTVSNYGYTF. The CDR3 region has the DNA TGCAGTGCAATAGTTCGAACAGTCTCTAACTATGGCTACACCTTC.

This clonotype was counted between two and nine times. The chain joins TRBV7-2 to TRBJ2-3, with unresolved D. CDR3 length: 16 residues. The V gene lost 2 bases and the J gene lost 3 bases, with 15 bases spanning the gap. Germline lookup yields CDR1 SGHTA and CDR2 FQGNSA. The CDR3 region is CASSLMFWGGTDTQYF. CDR3 bases: TGTGCCAGCAGCTTAATGTTCTGGGGTGGAACAGATACGCAGTATTTT.